This T cell receptor (beta chain) originates from a study of T-cell memory formation after mild COVID-19 (dated by TCRdb to the early 2020s). Regarding the research as a whole: TCR sequence clusters from the two donors were largely donor specific. Longitudinal TCRalpha and TCRbeta repertoire sequencing tracked T-cell clones expanding and contracting after mild COVID-19 in two donors. Two young, previously healthy adult volunteers made up the cohort, one male and one female.

Ficoll-Paque density gradient centrifugation was the method used to isolate PBMCs. Reading the germline V gene (reference sequence) gives CDR1 LGHDT and CDR2 YNNKEL. The CDR3 numbers 14 residues from cysteine through phenylalanine. The CDR3 DNA has 42 bases and is translated from base 1. V and J are truncated by 1 base and 8 bases respectively, leaving an intervening sequence of 9 bases. For sequencing, an Illumina NovaSeq 6000 was employed. TCRalpha and TCRbeta cDNA libraries were built by 5'RACE with constant-segment primers, adding sample barcodes and unique molecular identifiers. Trizol reagent was used to extract RNA from every sample. Amplification of the libraries took two PCR steps, and the second step added a second sample barcode plus Illumina TruSeq adapters. The libraries were sequenced on an Illumina NovaSeq using 2 x 150 bp paired-end reads. Concerning the study's data processing: The reads were demultiplexed and collapsed into UMI-guided consensus sequences using migec v1.2.7. Using mixcr v2.1.11, the UMI consensuses were aligned to TRA and TRB V and J templates and assembled into clonotypes. A clonotype was counted as expanded or contracted only if both edgeR and NoisET called the change significant, with noise models trained on biological replicates. For edgeR calls, the thresholds were a false discovery rate-adjusted p below 0.01 and a log2 fold-change of 1. As an exploratory analysis of dynamics, max-normalized trajectories of the 1000 most abundant clonotypes were examined by PCA with hierarchical clustering. Separately sequenced CD4+ and CD8+ repertoires were used to assign a CD4 or CD8 phenotype to each responding clone. TCRdb took the public reads, trimmed them with fastp at Q25, ran MiXCR for clone calling and kept in-frame beta chains. Rows merge per CDR3 protein into single entries with the most common DNA and genes. None of the V and J calls come from the authors' own analysis; TCRdb made them. The sample data list over 120,000 distinct CDR3 sequences, and 5.5% to 7% of these were observed just once. Jointly, the top ten make up 2% to 2.5% of the sample.

This clonotype showed up just a few times. It has no known antigen specificity. Nothing much larger sits one base from this clone, and base qualities are not available. General conclusions and limits of the study: From day 15 to 85, contracting clones showed balanced CD4/CD8 phenotypes, whereas a second wave of clones that expanded from day 15 to 37 leaned towards CD4+. The detection of some responding clones in pre-infection memory suggests that pre-existing cross-reactive memory T cells joined the SARS-CoV-2 response. Whether the second-wave clones peaking on day 37 were SARS-CoV-2 specific was not confirmed. The study covered only a couple of mild cases, and larger cohorts including severe cases with pre-infection samples were considered necessary. Contracting CD4+ clones were found mainly in CM and EM memory subsets, while CD8+ clones were enriched in EMRA.

Sequenced: PBMCs or a T cell subset sorted from them (not recorded which). This clonotype originated in an adult woman who had mild COVID-19 (a few samples of this study predate the infection). The sample titles of this study are shuffled in the database, so cell type and time point are left out; the donor was told from shared clones. Recombination joined TRBV3-1 with TRBJ1-6; possibly the D gene is TRBD1, per 5 matching bases. CDR3 loop: CASSQVRGHSPLHF. The DNA sequence is TGTGCCAGCAGCCAAGTCCGGGGACATTCACCCCTCCACTTT.